This TCR beta chain came from a study of blood T cells in healthy people across ages. Broader study findings: Bulk PBMC profiling left naive and antigen-experienced comparisons inconclusive.

As concerns this clonotype: As yet, its antigen is unknown.

The CDR3 sequence is 16 residues long. The V gene lost 5 bases and the J gene lost 3 bases, with 17 bases spanning the gap. Germline-derived CDR1 and CDR2 are SGHVS and FQNEAQ. The second PCR ran about 6 to 11 cycles with a sample-barcoded 5' primer and J-beta primers. Using its own MiXCR run on the 5' RACE reads, TCRdb lists one record per CDR3 protein. Found here are about 930,000 distinct CDR3 sequences, about 29% of them singletons; the top ten hold approximately 10%. The sample was also linked to a second study, of T cells of mothers and their children.

The receptor comes from a woman aged 40 to 49 in good health. The chain carries TRBV7-8 and TRBJ1-5, with D unclear. The sample consisted of blood. CDR3 DNA: TGTGCCAGCAGCCCACCGGGCGGGAGACTCAATCAGCCCCAGCATTTT. Translating gives CASSPPGGRLNQPQHF.